Below are 24 T cell receptor beta chains sequenced from a single sample in a study of immune cell composition in non-small cell lung cancer. TCRdb's table, derived via immunoSEQ multiplex PCR, lists solely in-frame clones and lacks some. This table holds 1,000 to 1,500 clones, 88% found once. Sequencing input: lung tumor tissue. These receptors were collected from a human donor with non-small cell lung cancer.

This chain joins TRBV2 and TRBJ1-5; a weak D match, TRBD1 (5 bases). Trimming shortened V by 0 bases and J by 8 bases, and 14 bases separated the two germline ends. The CDR3 covers 15 residues. Germline values: CDR1 SNHLY, CDR2 FYNNEI. CDR3 coding DNA: TGTGCCAGCAGTGAAGCTGGTAGGGGCGGTAAGCCCCAGCATTTT. Protein product: CASSEAGRGGKPQHF. Full variable domain (rest looked up from reference TRBV2 and TRBJ1-5): EPEVTQTPSHQVTQMGQEVILRCVPISNHLYFYWYRQILGQKVEFLVSFYNNEISEKSEIFDDQFSVERPDGSNFTLKIRSTKLEDSAMYFCASSEAGRGGKPQHFGDGTRLSIL.

This clone turned up a few times. CDR3 amino acids: CASSKAGDTEAFF. In DNA, the CDR3 is TGCGCCAGCAGCAAGGCGGGAGACACTGAAGCTTTCTTT. The chain employs TRBV5-1 and TRBJ1-1; no clear D. The V gene's germline CDR1 is SGHRS and CDR2 YFSETQ. This CDR3 comprises 13 residues. Trimming shortened V by 4 bases and J by 3 bases, and 10 bases separated the two germline ends.

This clone was observed once. The V gene is TRBV5-5, the J gene TRBJ2-7; no firm D call. The CDR3 runs to 13 residues. V lost 0 bases, J lost 3 bases, and 7 bases lay in between. Looked up from germline, CDR1 is SGHKS and CDR2 is YYEKEE (reference sequence). In DNA, the CDR3 is TGTGCCAGCAGCTTGGGGTCTAACTACGAGCAGTACTTC. This translates into CASSLGSNYEQYF. Filled out from reference TRBV5-5 and TRBJ2-7, the complete variable domain reads DAGVTQSPTHLIKTRGQQVTLRCSPISGHKSVSWYQQVLGQGPQFIFQYYEKEERGRGNFPDRFSARQFPNYSSELNVNALLLGDSALYLCASSLGSNYEQYFGPGTRLTVT.

This clone was counted once. The CDR3 region has the DNA TGTGCCAGCAGCCGGGGACAGGGGGCCTACGAGCAGTACTTC. This sequence encodes CASSRGQGAYEQYF. The rearrangement joins TRBV7-9 to TRBJ2-7, with 11 positions matching TRBD1. The CDR3 spans 14 residues. The germline V gene has CDR1 SEHNR and CDR2 FQNEAQ (reference sequence). Unmatched junction bases numbered 2, after V lost 5 bases and J lost 2 bases.

The chain joins TRBV2 to TRBJ1-2; 8 nucleotides align to TRBD1. The V gene end was trimmed by 5 bases and the J gene end by 5 bases; junction bases not matched to a gene: 7. This CDR3 comprises 14 residues. CDR1 SNHLY and CDR2 FYNNEI come from the germline V gene. The CDR3 sequence: CASSTRQGLYGYTF. The CDR3 DNA is TGTGCCAGCAGTACCCGACAGGGGCTATATGGCTACACCTTC.

This chain links TRBV7-2 with TRBJ2-2; 9 bases map to TRBD1. Germline assignment: CDR1 SGHTA and CDR2 FQGNSA. This CDR3 spans 16 amino acids. Trimming at V came to 7 bases and at J to 4 bases, leaving 10 bases not matched to a gene. The CDR3 loop reads CASTSRDRDLTGELFF. The CDR3 region has the DNA TGTGCCAGCACCTCCCGGGACAGGGACCTCACCGGGGAGCTGTTTTTT.

The chain employs TRBV28 and TRBJ1-2; D is possibly TRBD1 (5 bases). Trimming shortened V by 10 bases and J by 6 bases, and 24 bases separated the two germline ends. This CDR3 is 15 amino acids long. CDR1 MDHEN and CDR2 SYDVKM come from the germline V gene. The DNA of the CDR3 is TGTGCCACCGCCGGCAGGGAGGTTAATCTTGATGGCTACACCTTC. This translates into CATAGREVNLDGYTF.

The chain recombines TRBV16 with TRBJ2-7; D gene uncertain. V was cut by 1 base and J by 2 bases, with 12 bases left in between. CDR3 size: 15 residues. Per germline, CDR1 KGHSY and CDR2 FQNENV. The CDR3 sequence is CASSQFIENPYEQYF. The CDR3 nucleotides are TGTGCCAGCAGCCAATTCATAGAAAACCCCTACGAGCAGTACTTC.

CDR3 bases: TGTGCCAGCACTCCCCAGGGGGCGCCGGGCACTGAAGCTTTCTTT. As protein: CASTPQGAPGTEAFF. This chain connects TRBV6-5 to TRBJ1-1; 8 nucleotides match TRBD1. After removal of 7 bases from V and 4 bases from J, the junction contained 11 bases not matched to a gene. CDR1 MNHEY and CDR2 SVGAGI come from the germline V gene. The CDR3 is made up of 15 amino acids.

The chain recombines TRBV6-5 with TRBJ1-5; D may be TRBD1 (6 bases). The germline V and J ends were trimmed by 5 bases and 1 base, with 12 bases remaining between them. The CDR3 runs 15 residues. CDR1 is MNHEY, CDR2 SVGAGI, per germline. This CDR3 reads CASSVTGSSNQPQHF. CDR3 bases: TGTGCCAGCAGTGTAACAGGGTCGAGCAATCAGCCCCAGCATTTT.

V gene TRBV9 combines with J gene TRBJ2-4; TRBD1 is a possible D gene (5 bases). V lost 0 bases, J lost 1 base, and 17 bases lay in between. The CDR3 has 18 residues. Germline V gene data show CDR1 as SGDLS and CDR2 as YYNGEE. The chain's CDR3 is CASSVGQGVGLAKNIQYF. The DNA for the CDR3 is TGTGCCAGCAGCGTAGGTCAGGGTGTTGGTCTGGCCAAAAACATTCAGTACTTC. Full variable domain (missing parts from reference TRBV9 and TRBJ2-4): DSGVTQTPKHLITATGQRVTLRCSPRSGDLSVYWYQQSLDQGLQFLIQYYNGEERAKGNILERFSAQQFPDLHSELNLSSLELGDSALYFCASSVGQGVGLAKNIQYFGAGTRLSVL.

V and J are TRBV6-4 and TRBJ2-7; 7 nucleotides agree with TRBD1. The CDR3 consists of 18 residues. V shed 6 bases, J shed 2 bases, and the junction held 19 bases outside the gene matches. Germline CDR1 MRHNA, CDR2 SNTAGT. CDR3 DNA: TGTGCCAGCAGGAACGGGACAGTCCCAATCGAACCAACCTACGAGCAGTACTTC. Translated, it gives CASRNGTVPIEPTYEQYF.

This chain uses TRBV19 with TRBJ1-1; a possible D gene is TRBD1 (6 bases). Germline assignment: CDR1 LNHDA and CDR2 SQIVND (reference sequence). Between the trimmed V and J ends, which lost 3 bases and 11 bases, there was a span of 19 bases. This CDR3 comprises 14 residues. CDR3 in amino acids: CASSIPPPGQSAFF. The CDR3 DNA reads TGTGCCAGTAGTATCCCCCCCCCAGGACAGTCGGCTTTCTTT.

This clone showed up just a few times. This chain links TRBV18 with TRBJ2-1; 8 bases are a match to TRBD1. Germline CDR1 and CDR2: KGHSH and LQKENI. Germline trimming cut 0 bases from V and 4 bases from J; bases unmatched to any gene: 5. The CDR3 runs 16 residues. As DNA, the CDR3 is TGTGCCAGCTCACCACCGGACAGGGTTTCATACAATGAGCAGTTCTTC. This codes for CASSPPDRVSYNEQFF.

The genes are TRBV7-9 and TRBJ2-7, with 8 bases fitting TRBD2. CDR3 length: 15 amino acids. V lost 1 base and J lost 2; bases outside the gene matches: 4. Germline values: CDR1 SEHNR, CDR2 FQNEAQ (reference sequence). CDR3 nucleotides: TGTGCCAGCAGCTTAGGGGGCGGGGGGACCTACGAGCAGTACTTC. It encodes CASSLGGGGTYEQYF.

The V gene is TRBV28, the J gene TRBJ2-3; D gene unclear. The CDR3 extends over 13 amino acids. CDR1 and CDR2 from the germline V gene are MDHEN and SYDVKM. V gave up 5 bases and J gave up 5 bases, with 11 bases separating them. The CDR3 sequence is CASSPYTEDTQYF. Written as DNA, the CDR3 is TGTGCCAGCAGTCCCTATACAGAAGATACGCAGTATTTT.

Regarding this clone: The junction departs from germline at one end; a sequencing error may be responsible. The DNA of the CDR3 is TGCGCCAGCAGTCCCCCCCGAGAGAACGAACACCGGGGAGCTGTTTTT. Its protein is CASSPPRENEHRGAVF. The chain is built from TRBV23-1 and TRBJ2-2, with D maybe TRBD2 (5 bases). TRBV23-1 is known as an ORF, though its function is uncertain. The CDR3 has 16 residues.

The chain has TRBV4-3 and TRBJ1-5, with D possibly matching TRBD1 (6 bases). Germline-derived CDR1 and CDR2 are LGHNA and YSLEER. The CDR3 consists of 17 residues. Trimming pared 0 bases from V and 7 bases from J, leaving 19 bases between. The CDR3 DNA sequence: TGCGCCAGCAGCCAAGATCTTGGCAGGGGTATGGGACAGCCCCAGCATTTT. The encoded protein is CASSQDLGRGMGQPQHF.

V and J are TRBV2 and TRBJ1-6, with D unclear. Per germline, CDR1 SNHLY and CDR2 FYNNEI. Trimming took 0 bases from V and 7 from J, leaving 13 bases between them. The CDR3 spans 16 residues. This chain's CDR3 is CASSEALGEGNSPLHF. In DNA, the CDR3 is TGTGCCAGCAGTGAAGCGCTTGGAGAGGGAAATTCACCCCTCCACTTT.

V and J are TRBV27 and TRBJ1-1, with 7 bases aligning to TRBD1. Trimming removed 5 bases from V and 5 bases from J; junction bases left unmatched: 8. The CDR3 extends over 14 amino acids. Germline V gene sequence: CDR1 MNHEY, CDR2 SMNVEV (reference sequence). The DNA of the CDR3 is TGTGCCAGCAGTCCTCTACAGGGGAGGACTGAAGCTTTCTTT. Encoded protein: CASSPLQGRTEAFF.

The chain combines TRBV9 with TRBJ2-3; D is perhaps TRBD1 (7 bases). V lost 10 bases to trimming and J lost 2 bases, with 14 bases between them. There are 13 residues in the CDR3. Per germline, CDR1 SGDLS and CDR2 YYNGEE. CDR3 region: CASGGPNTDTQYF. The CDR3, as DNA: TGTGCCTCAGGGGGGCCAAACACAGATACGCAGTATTTT.

The rearrangement joins TRBV27 to TRBJ2-1; D is possibly TRBD2 (5 bases). This CDR3 comprises 16 residues. Germline V gene lookup returns CDR1 MNHEY and CDR2 SMNVEV (reference sequence). With 0 bases removed from V and 4 bases from J, the gap between germline ends came to 13 bases. The CDR3 loop reads CASSLSMRTFYNEQFF. The CDR3 bases are TGTGCCAGCAGTTTATCGATGAGGACTTTTTACAATGAGCAGTTCTTC.

The V call is TRBV11-1, the J call TRBJ2-7, with D perhaps matching TRBD2 (6 bases). The CDR3 is 14 amino acids. In germline, CDR1 is SGHAT, CDR2 FQDESV (reference sequence). Trimming took off 5 bases at V and 6 bases at J, with 17 bases between the two ends. DNA of the CDR3: TGTGCCAGCAGCCCTGGCAGGGAGCGGGTCGAGCAGTACTTC. Its protein product is CASSPGRERVEQYF.

The CDR3 bases are TGTGCCAGCAGCGGACAGGGTCATGGACAGCCCCAGCATTTT. This translates into CASSGQGHGQPQHF. The genes are TRBV28 and TRBJ1-5; TRBD1 matches at 8 bases. The germline gives CDR1 MDHEN, CDR2 SYDVKM. The CDR3 is made up of 14 amino acids. V trimming: 6 bases; J trimming: 7 bases; junction bases outside the gene matches: 8.